This T cell receptor (beta chain) was documented in a study of Ad26.COV2.S vaccination and SARS-CoV-2 variants. Overall study: Donor was in the COV1001 Ad26.COV2.S trial arm. Into the muscle, Ad26.COV2.S was dosed once or twice, 56 days apart. Study-wide findings and caveats: Post-vaccination spike-specific CD8+ and CD4+ T cell responses reportedly had substantial breadth.

Libraries were prepared by immunoSEQ multiplex PCR; TCRdb keeps only in-frame clonotypes and omits some of them. The repertoire holds some 250,000 clones, with 88% as singletons. This clone showed up just a few times. Its antigen is as yet unknown. Germline V gene lookup returns CDR1 MNHNS and CDR2 SASEGT. The CDR3 has 16 amino acids. Trimming at V came to 4 bases and at J to 1 base, leaving 10 bases not matched to a gene. The treatment here: roughly 19 received Ad26.COV2.S at low or high dose, single or two shots; about 5 received placebo; per-sample allocation not given. Each sample was drawn 63 days after the first injection (of vaccine or placebo). In Boston, an adult donor aged 18-55 years took part.

The sample was peripheral blood, taken in a trial of Ad26.COV2.S vaccine versus placebo. This TCR came from a person between 18 and 65 years old who received the Ad26.COV2.S COVID-19 vaccine or a placebo. This chain joins TRBV6-1 and TRBJ2-7; the match to TRBD2 covers 7 bases. CDR3 nucleotides: TGTGCCAGCAGTGCCGCCTTTGGGGGGGGGTCCTACGAGCAGTACTTC. This encodes CASSAAFGGGSYEQYF.